The 24 T cell receptor beta chains below come from one sample, sequenced in a study of human T cells and chemical hapten exposure. TCRdb reanalysed the RACE reads using MiXCR and keeps one entry per CDR3 protein. The table has under 50,000 distinct CDR3 sequences, 6.5% to 8% seen once; the top ten hold about 1.2%. Regarding time point: pre-sensitization, week 0. Regarding treatment: therapeutic diphenylcyclopropenone sensitization with weekly scalp DPC. Sequenced material: whole blood, taken in connection with sensitization to the hapten diphenylcyclopropenone (DPC). The receptors shown here come from a woman aged 45-65 years with alopecia areata. Some clones in this sample may be carry-over from other donors' samples.

This clonotype was counted between two and nine times. The chain employs TRBV7-9 and TRBJ2-1; D uncertain. V lost 1 base, J lost 10 bases, and 8 bases lay in between. The CDR3 covers 12 residues. Looked up from germline, CDR1 is SEHNR and CDR2 is FQNEAQ (reference sequence). The CDR3 DNA follows: TGTGCCAGCAGCTTAGACGGCGAAGAGCAGTTCTTC. It codes for CASSLDGEEQFF.

J is TRBJ2-3 and V is TRBV11-2, with 7 bases that match TRBD2. V gave up 0 bases and J gave up 4 bases; unmatched junction bases: 10. The V gene's germline CDR1 is SGHAT and CDR2 FQNNGV. The CDR3 has 17 amino acids. CDR3 bases: TGTGCCAGCAGCTTAGATCGTCCGGGCGGGAGAGCAGATACGCAGTATTTT. Protein product: CASSLDRPGGRADTQYF.

This clonotype was observed many times. This rearrangement joins TRBV7-8 to TRBJ2-5; tentatively, D is TRBD1 (6 bases). The CDR3 is 18 amino acids. The V gene's germline CDR1 is SGHVS and CDR2 FQNEAQ. The germline V and J ends were trimmed by 1 base and 3 bases, with 21 bases remaining between them. The CDR3, as DNA: TGTGCCAGCAGCTTAGAGGGCCTAGGACAGACAGAGAAAGAGACCCAGTACTTC. Its translation is CASSLEGLGQTEKETQYF.

This clonotype was found many times. This chain uses TRBV28 with TRBJ2-3; no clear D. The CDR3 extends over 15 amino acids. The germline V and J ends were trimmed by 7 bases and 5 bases, with 19 bases remaining between them. Germline V gene lookup returns CDR1 MDHEN and CDR2 SYDVKM. For the CDR3, the DNA is TGTGCCAGCAAACGGATCTCCACGTCCGGAGATACGCAGTATTTT. It specifies CASKRISTSGDTQYF.

This clonotype was counted between two and nine times. The genes are TRBV9 and TRBJ2-4; D is ambiguous. Per the germline V gene, CDR1 is SGDLS and CDR2 is YYNGEE. The CDR3 totals 16 residues. Trimming pared 0 bases from V and 0 bases from J, leaving 10 bases between. DNA of the CDR3: TGTGCCAGCAGCGTAGATCCGATGGTAGCCAAAAACATTCAGTACTTC. Protein product: CASSVDPMVAKNIQYF.

The chain couples TRBV11-2 to TRBJ2-1, with 9 bases aligning to TRBD1. This CDR3 has 14 amino acids. Per germline, CDR1 SGHAT and CDR2 FQNNGV. Trimming at V came to 5 bases and at J to 6 bases, leaving 5 bases not matched to a gene. Here the CDR3 reads CASSRDRVGNEQFF. In nucleotides, the CDR3 is TGTGCCAGCAGCAGGGACAGGGTCGGCAATGAGCAGTTCTTC. Supplemented by reference TRBV11-2 and TRBJ2-1, the full variable domain reads EAGVAQSPRYKIIEKRQSVAFWCNPISGHATLYWYQQILGQGPKLLIQFQNNGVVDDSQLPKDRFSAERLKGVDSTLKIQPAKLEDSAVYLCASSRDRVGNEQFFGPGTRLTVL.

In its sample, this clonotype was seen a few times. The V and J genes are TRBV6-5 and TRBJ1-2; 7 nucleotides match TRBD1. The CDR3 is 15 amino acids. V trimming: 0 bases; J trimming: 6 bases; junction bases outside the gene matches: 7. Germline CDR1 and CDR2: MNHEY and SVGAGI. The CDR3 nucleotides are TGTGCCAGCAGTTACTCCCAGGGGGTTTCTAATGGCTACACCTTC. Translation: CASSYSQGVSNGYTF.

This clonotype was counted many times. The J gene is TRBJ1-2, the V gene TRBV5-1, with D perhaps matching TRBD1 (6 bases). V lost 0 bases and J 8 bases, leaving 17 bases between the germline ends. CDR1 and CDR2 from the germline V gene are SGHRS and YFSETQ. The CDR3 spans 15 residues. The DNA for the CDR3 is TGCGCCAGCAGCTTGGCCATCCAACAGGGCGGAGGCTACACCTTC. It codes for CASSLAIQQGGGYTF.

This clonotype occurred many times. The gene calls are TRBV5-1 and TRBJ2-5; 7 bases align to TRBD2. V was clipped by 3 bases and J by 5 bases; unmatched bases: 16. The CDR3 is made up of 17 amino acids. Germline V gene lookup returns CDR1 SGHRS and CDR2 YFSETQ. This chain's CDR3 is CASSSPGRGGIKETQYF. The CDR3 nucleotides are TGCGCCAGCAGCTCGCCGGGTCGGGGAGGGATCAAGGAGACCCAGTACTTC.

Many counts were recorded for this clonotype. V usage is TRBV14 and J usage is TRBJ2-1; tentatively, D is TRBD1 or TRBD2 (6 bases each). CDR3 length: 16 amino acids. Germline lookup yields CDR1 SGHDN and CDR2 FVKESK. V lost 4 bases and J lost 4, with 17 bases in between. The CDR3: CASSPGGIPFYNEQFF. CDR3 in DNA: TGTGCCAGCAGCCCCGGGGGCATCCCGTTTTACAATGAGCAGTTCTTC.

This clonotype was detected many times. The V gene is TRBV5-1, the J gene TRBJ2-2; tentatively, D is TRBD2 (6 bases). The CDR3 totals 16 residues. Germline V gives CDR1 SGHRS, CDR2 YFSETQ. Trimming took 0 bases from V and 4 from J, leaving 13 bases between them. The CDR3 loop reads CASSLEAGQFTGELFF. CDR3 bases: TGCGCCAGCAGCTTGGAAGCGGGCCAATTCACCGGGGAGCTGTTTTTT.

CDR3 residues: CASREQGRQETQYF. The CDR3 coding sequence is TGTGCCAGCAGGGAACAGGGGAGACAAGAGACCCAGTACTTC. This chain connects TRBV5-6 to TRBJ2-5, with 7 bases that match TRBD1. The CDR3 loop spans 14 amino acids. The V gene's germline CDR1 is SGHDT and CDR2 YYEEEE. V lost 5 bases to trimming and J lost 2 bases; unmatched junction nucleotides: 6. Drawing the rest from reference TRBV5-6 and TRBJ2-5, the complete variable domain is DAGVTQSPTHLIKTRGQQVTLRCSPKSGHDTVSWYQQALGQGPQFIFQYYEEEERQRGNFPDRFSGHQFPNYSSELNVNALLLGDSALYLCASREQGRQETQYFGPGTRLLVL.

J is TRBJ2-1 and V is TRBV21-1. TRBV21-1 is listed as a pseudogene. The CDR3 runs to 13 residues. CDR3 sequence (DNA): TGTGCCAGCAGCCGCAAGCCCTACAATGAGCAGTTCTTC. Its protein is CASSRKPYNEQFF.

This clonotype was seen repeatedly, ten times or more. This chain connects TRBV7-6 to TRBJ1-6; D is undetermined. V lost 5 bases to trimming and J lost 5 bases, with 13 bases between them. Germline V gene lookup returns CDR1 SGHVS and CDR2 FNYEAQ. CDR3 length: 15 amino acids. The CDR3 reads CASSAKTIDNSPLHF. In DNA form, the CDR3 reads TGTGCCAGCAGCGCTAAGACAATCGATAATTCACCCCTCCACTTT. The entire variable domain, with the rest obtained from reference TRBV7-6 and TRBJ1-6, is as follows: GAGVSQSPRYKVTKRGQDVALRCDPISGHVSLYWYRQALGQGPEFLTYFNYEAQQDKSGLPNDRFSAERPEGSISTLTIQRTEQRDSAMYRCASSAKTIDNSPLHFGNGTRLTVT.

This clonotype came up many times. The chain couples TRBV24-1 to TRBJ2-1; 11 bases agree with TRBD2. The length of the CDR3 is 17 residues. The ends lost 4 bases at V and 4 bases at J; junction bases unmatched: 8. Per germline, CDR1 KGHDR and CDR2 SFDVKD. This CDR3 reads CATSDPGTSGTYNEQFF. The CDR3 DNA reads TGTGCCACCAGTGACCCTGGGACTAGCGGCACATACAATGAGCAGTTCTTC.

As to this clonotype: Just one base apart from a much larger clone, this may be a read error. The conserved phenylalanine or tryptophan is not found at the CDR3 terminus, so this likely reflects a read error. V is TRBV7-2 and J is TRBJ1-2; 9 nucleotides agree with TRBD1. CDR1 is SGHTA, CDR2 FQGNSA, per germline. The CDR3 runs 15 residues. V lost 5 bases to trimming and J lost 2 bases; unmatched junction nucleotides: 6. The CDR3 DNA reads as TGTGCCAGCAGCCCCCGACAGGGGGTCAACTATGGCTACACCCTC. Translation: CASSPRQGVNYGYTL.

This clonotype was observed at least ten times. The chain uses TRBV30 and TRBJ1-6; D remains ambiguous. Germline V gives CDR1 GTSNPN, CDR2 SVGIG (reference sequence). The CDR3 runs 15 residues. V was trimmed by 2 bases and J by 0 bases, leaving 8 bases between them. The CDR3 region has the DNA TGTGCCTGGAGTTCGGTGAGCTCCTATAATTCACCCCTCCACTTT. This sequence encodes CAWSSVSSYNSPLHF.

This clonotype was counted many times. The rearrangement links TRBV18 to TRBJ2-5; D is uncertain. The germline V gene has CDR1 KGHSH and CDR2 LQKENI. Deletions cut 3 bases from V and 2 bases from J, with 1 base between. The CDR3 is made up of 11 amino acids. CDR3 bases: TGTGCCAGCTCACCGCAAGAGACCCAGTACTTC. Protein sequence: CASSPQETQYF.

The rearrangement joins TRBV20-1 to TRBJ2-7; 7 nucleotides match TRBD2. Germline CDR1 is DFQATT and CDR2 is SNEGSKA (reference sequence). The CDR3 totals 13 residues. The trim removed 3 bases at V and 2 bases at J, leaving 4 bases unmatched. CDR3 loop: CSARASGPYEQYF. CDR3 coding DNA: TGCAGTGCTAGGGCTAGCGGACCCTACGAGCAGTACTTC.

This clonotype was seen only a few times. The chain has TRBV29-1 and TRBJ2-5; TRBD2 agrees at 8 bases. Trimming took 6 bases from V and 1 from J; bases not matched to a gene: 16. The CDR3 length is 17 residues. Germline assignment: CDR1 SQVTM and CDR2 ANQGSEA. The DNA for the CDR3 is TGCAGCGTAGCCGAAAGCTCTAGCGGGCTGGCCCAAGAGACCCAGTACTTC. It yields the protein CSVAESSSGLAQETQYF. The whole variable domain, filled in from reference TRBV29-1 and TRBJ2-5, reads SAVISQKPSRDICQRGTSLTIQCQVDSQVTMMFWYRQQPGQSLTLIATANQGSEATYESGFVIDKFPISRPNLTFSTLTVSNMSPEDSSIYLCSVAESSSGLAQETQYFGPGTRLLVL.

Ten or more counts support this clonotype. V gene TRBV20-1 combines with J gene TRBJ2-3, with D unclear. Trimming removed 0 bases from V and 1 base from J, with 11 bases in between. CDR3 length equals 15 residues. Germline V gene sequence: CDR1 DFQATT, CDR2 SNEGSKA (reference sequence). CDR3 coding DNA: TGCAGTGCTAGAGATACGGCCTCTCGCACAGATACGCAGTATTTT. This translates into CSARDTASRTDTQYF.

The table lists this clonotype with many counts. The chain recombines TRBV18 with TRBJ2-2; 7 bases line up with TRBD1. With V trimmed by 4 bases and J by 4 bases, 6 bases remained unmatched. CDR3 length: 15 residues. Per germline, CDR1 KGHSH and CDR2 LQKENI. CDR3 loop: CASSQGDRLTGELFF. CDR3 bases: TGTGCCAGCTCACAGGGGGACAGACTCACCGGGGAGCTGTTTTTT.

The V call is TRBV5-1, the J call TRBJ2-3; D gene unclear. Per the germline V gene, CDR1 is SGHRS and CDR2 is YFSETQ. V lost 0 bases, J lost 0 bases, and 11 bases lay in between. The CDR3 runs to 16 residues. The CDR3 sequence is CASSLEGLGSTDTQYF. The CDR3 DNA is TGCGCCAGCAGCTTGGAGGGTCTAGGTAGCACAGATACGCAGTATTTT.

This clonotype was seen at least ten times. The V gene is TRBV5-4, the J gene TRBJ2-7; D unresolved. There are 13 residues in the CDR3. Trimming removed 4 bases from V and 1 base from J, with 9 bases in between. Germline V gene data show CDR1 as SGHNT and CDR2 as YYREEE (reference sequence). In DNA form, the CDR3 reads TGTGCCAGCAGCCTCATCGGGTCCTACGAGCAGTACTTC. Translating gives CASSLIGSYEQYF.